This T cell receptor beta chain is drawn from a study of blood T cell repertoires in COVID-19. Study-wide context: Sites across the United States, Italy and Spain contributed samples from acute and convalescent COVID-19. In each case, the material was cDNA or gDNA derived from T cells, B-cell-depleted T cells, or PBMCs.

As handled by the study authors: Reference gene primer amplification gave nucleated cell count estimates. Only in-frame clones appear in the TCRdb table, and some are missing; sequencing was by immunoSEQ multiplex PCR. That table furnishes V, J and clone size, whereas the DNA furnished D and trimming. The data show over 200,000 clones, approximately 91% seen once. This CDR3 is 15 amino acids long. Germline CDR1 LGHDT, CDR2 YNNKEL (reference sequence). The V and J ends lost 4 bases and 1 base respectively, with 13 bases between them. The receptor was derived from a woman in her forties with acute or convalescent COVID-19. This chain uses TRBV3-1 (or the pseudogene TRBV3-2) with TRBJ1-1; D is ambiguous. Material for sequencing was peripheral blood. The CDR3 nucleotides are TGTGCCAGCAGCCCCAAACAAAACACGAACACTGAAGCTTTCTTT. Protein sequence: CASSPKQNTNTEAFF.